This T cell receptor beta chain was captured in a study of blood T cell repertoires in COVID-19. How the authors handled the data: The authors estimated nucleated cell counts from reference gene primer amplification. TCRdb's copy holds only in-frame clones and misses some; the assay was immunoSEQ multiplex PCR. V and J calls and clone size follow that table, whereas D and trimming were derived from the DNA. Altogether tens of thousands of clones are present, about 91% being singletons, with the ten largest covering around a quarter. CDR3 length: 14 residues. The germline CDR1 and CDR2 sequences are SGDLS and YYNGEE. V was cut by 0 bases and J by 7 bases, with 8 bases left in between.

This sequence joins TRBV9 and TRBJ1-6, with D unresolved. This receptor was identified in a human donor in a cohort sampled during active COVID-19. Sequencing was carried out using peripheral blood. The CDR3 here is CASSVVDKNSPLHF. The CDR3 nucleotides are TGTGCCAGCAGCGTAGTTGACAAGAATTCACCCCTCCACTTT.